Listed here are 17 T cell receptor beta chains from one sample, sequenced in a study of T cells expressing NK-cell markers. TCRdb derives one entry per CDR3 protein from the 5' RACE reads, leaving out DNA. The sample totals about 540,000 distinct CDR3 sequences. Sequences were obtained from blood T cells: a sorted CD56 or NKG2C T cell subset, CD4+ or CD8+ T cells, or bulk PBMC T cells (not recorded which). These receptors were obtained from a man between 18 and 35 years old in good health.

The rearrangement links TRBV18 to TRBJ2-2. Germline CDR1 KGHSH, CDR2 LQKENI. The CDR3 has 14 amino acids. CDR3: CASSPDGNTGELFF. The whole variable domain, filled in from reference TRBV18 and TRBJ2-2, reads NAGVMQNPRHLVRRRGQEARLRCSPMKGHSHVYWYRQLPEEGLKFMVYLQKENIIDESGMPKERFSAEFPKEGPSILRIQQVVRGDSAAYFCASSPDGNTGELFFGEGSRLTVL.

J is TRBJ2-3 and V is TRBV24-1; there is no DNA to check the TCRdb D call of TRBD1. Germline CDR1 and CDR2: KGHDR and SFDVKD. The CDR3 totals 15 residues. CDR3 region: CATSDPPGGRDTQYF.

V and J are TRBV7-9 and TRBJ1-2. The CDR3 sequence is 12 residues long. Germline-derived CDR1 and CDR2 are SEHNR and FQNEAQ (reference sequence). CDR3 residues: CASSPNSYGYTF.

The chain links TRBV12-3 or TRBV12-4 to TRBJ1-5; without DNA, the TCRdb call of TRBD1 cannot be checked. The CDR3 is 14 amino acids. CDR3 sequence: CASSHSGGNQPQHF.

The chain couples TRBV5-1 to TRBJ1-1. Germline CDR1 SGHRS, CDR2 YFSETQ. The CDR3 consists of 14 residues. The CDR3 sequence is CASRRWYLNTEAFF.

CDR3: CAISLYRDIMRNEQFF. This chain connects TRBV12-3 or TRBV12-4 to TRBJ2-1; TCRdb proposes TRBD1, but this gene call is untestable without DNA. The CDR3 sequence is 16 residues long.

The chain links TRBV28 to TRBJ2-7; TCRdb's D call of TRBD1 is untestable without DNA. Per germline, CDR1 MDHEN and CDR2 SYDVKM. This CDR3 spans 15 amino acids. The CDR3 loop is CASSFHPQGFYEQYF.

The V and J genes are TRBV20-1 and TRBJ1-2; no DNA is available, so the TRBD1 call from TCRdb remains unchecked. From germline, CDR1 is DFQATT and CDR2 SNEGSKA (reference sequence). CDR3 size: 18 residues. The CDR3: CSALKRGQGALLGYGYTF.

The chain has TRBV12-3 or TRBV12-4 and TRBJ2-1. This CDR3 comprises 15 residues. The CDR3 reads CASSFNRASYNEQFF.

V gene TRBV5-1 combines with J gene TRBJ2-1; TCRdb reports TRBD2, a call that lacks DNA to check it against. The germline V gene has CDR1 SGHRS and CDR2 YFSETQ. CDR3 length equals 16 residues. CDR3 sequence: CASSPTKGRSYNEQFF.

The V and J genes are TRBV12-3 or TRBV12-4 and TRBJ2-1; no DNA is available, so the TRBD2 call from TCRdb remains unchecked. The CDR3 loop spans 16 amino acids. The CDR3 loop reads CASSSPRTSGRNEQFF.

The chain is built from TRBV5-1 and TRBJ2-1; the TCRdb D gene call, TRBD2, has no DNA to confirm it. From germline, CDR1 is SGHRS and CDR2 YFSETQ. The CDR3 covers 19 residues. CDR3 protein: CASSFSGTSGERVSLEQFF.

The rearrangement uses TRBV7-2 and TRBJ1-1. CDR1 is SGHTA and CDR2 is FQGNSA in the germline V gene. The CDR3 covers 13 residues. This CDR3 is CASSLGAFAEAFF.

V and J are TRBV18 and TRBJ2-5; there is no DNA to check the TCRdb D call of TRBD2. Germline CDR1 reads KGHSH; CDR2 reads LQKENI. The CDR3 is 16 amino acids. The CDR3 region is CASSLYTGLAEDGQYF.

CDR3 protein: CASTGGQMNTEAFF. The V gene is TRBV12-3 or TRBV12-4, the J gene TRBJ1-1. This CDR3 has 14 residues.

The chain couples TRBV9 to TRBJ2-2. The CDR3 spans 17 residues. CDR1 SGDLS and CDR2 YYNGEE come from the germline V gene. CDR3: CASSVEVSGVGTGELFF.

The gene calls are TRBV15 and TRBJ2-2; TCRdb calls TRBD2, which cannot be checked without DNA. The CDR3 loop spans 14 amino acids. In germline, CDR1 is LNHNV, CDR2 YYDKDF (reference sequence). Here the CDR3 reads CATRGLAGIRELFF.